Presented here are 10 T cell receptor beta chains from one specimen sequenced in a study of regulatory T cells in long-lasting Graves disease. Library construction for TCR beta used iRepertoire HTBI primers and Arm-PCR of CDR3 regions. Each CDR3 protein is one row after TCRdb ran MiXCR on the multiplex PCR reads. The table records roughly 700,000 distinct CDR3 sequences, roughly 30% of them present only once. Time point meaning: persistent/refractory GD, antithyroid drugs over 5 years with positive TRAb. RNA isolated from PBMCs was used to make the TCR library. The sample was peripheral blood mononuclear cells (PBMCs), taken when the disease was refractory, from a patient treated with antithyroid drugs. All receptors come from a female donor with Graves disease.

V usage is TRBV20-1 and J usage is TRBJ2-3; D may be TRBD2 (5 bases). The CDR3 totals 15 residues. Trimming took 0 bases from V and 0 from J, leaving 10 bases between them. Germline assignment: CDR1 DFQATT and CDR2 SNEGSKA (reference sequence). DNA for the CDR3: TGCAGTGCTAGAGATGCGGCGGGCAGCACAGATACGCAGTATTTT. Its translation: CSARDAAGSTDTQYF.

This sequence joins TRBV10-3 and TRBJ1-3, with D possibly TRBD1 on 5 matching bases. V lost 6 bases and J lost 2, with 11 bases in between. Germline V gene lookup returns CDR1 ENHRY and CDR2 SYGVKD. The CDR3 extends over 14 amino acids. CDR3 amino acids: CAIREGGAGNTIYF. CDR3 in DNA: TGTGCCATCAGAGAAGGAGGGGCTGGAAACACCATATATTTT.

V and J are TRBV14 and TRBJ1-2; TRBD1 might be the D (5 bases). Trimming took off 3 bases at V and 5 bases at J, with 22 bases between the two ends. CDR1 and CDR2 (germline): SGHDN, FVKESK. CDR3 size: 17 residues. CDR3 protein: CASSQRPQGSKSYGYTF. CDR3 bases: TGTGCCAGCAGCCAGAGGCCCCAGGGATCTAAGTCTTATGGCTACACCTTC. The entire variable domain, with the rest obtained from reference TRBV14 and TRBJ1-2, is as follows: EAGVTQFPSHSVIEKGQTVTLRCDPISGHDNLYWYRRVMGKEIKFLLHFVKESKQDESGMPNNRFLAERTGGTYSTLKVQPAELEDSGVYFCASSQRPQGSKSYGYTFGSGTRLTVV.

This clonotype was detected only a few times. The chain carries TRBV6-1 and TRBJ2-5; 12 nucleotides agree with TRBD2. Germline-derived CDR1 and CDR2 are MNHNS and SASEGT. The CDR3 runs to 15 residues. V lost 7 bases, J lost 4 bases, and 7 bases stayed unmatched. This CDR3 reads CASTLAGGFGETQYF. The CDR3 DNA is TGTGCCAGCACACTAGCGGGAGGTTTTGGAGAGACCCAGTACTTC.

The V and J genes are TRBV19 and TRBJ2-2, with D hard to call. In germline, CDR1 is LNHDA, CDR2 SQIVND (reference sequence). The V gene lost 1 base and the J gene lost 1 base, with 4 bases spanning the gap. The CDR3 runs 14 residues. CDR3 protein: CASSIAVNTGELFF. The DNA of the CDR3 is TGTGCCAGTAGTATAGCGGTGAACACCGGGGAGCTGTTTTTT.

The chain links TRBV20-1 to TRBJ1-5, with D unclear. Trimming stripped 5 bases from V and 0 bases from J, with 14 bases between. The CDR3 totals 15 residues. Germline V gene lookup returns CDR1 DFQATT and CDR2 SNEGSKA (reference sequence). CDR3 amino acids: CSACREPDSNQPQHF. The CDR3 coding sequence is TGCAGTGCTTGCCGGGAGCCCGATAGCAATCAGCCCCAGCATTTT.

The chain combines TRBV12-3 or TRBV12-4 with TRBJ2-7; TRBD2 aligns across 14 bases. Trimming took 6 bases from V and 7 from J; bases not matched to a gene: 8. The CDR3 sequence is 15 residues long. The CDR3 nucleotides read TGTGCCAGCAGCTCGGGACTAGCGGGAGCATGGGAGCAGTACTTC. This encodes CASSSGLAGAWEQYF.

This clonotype has a count of ten or more. This rearrangement joins TRBV28 to TRBJ1-2, with 7 bases aligning to TRBD1. Unmatched junction bases numbered 11, after V lost 6 bases and J lost 4 bases. This CDR3 spans 15 amino acids. The germline CDR1 and CDR2 sequences are MDHEN and SYDVKM. CDR3 in DNA: TGTGCCAGCAGCCCTGACAGGGCCGGGCCCTATGGCTACACCTTC. Translating gives CASSPDRAGPYGYTF.

This clonotype has more than one count but fewer than ten. The V call is TRBV11-2, the J call TRBJ2-1, with 7 bases lining up with TRBD2. J was trimmed by 4 bases and V by 1 base; bases with no gene match: 4. From germline, CDR1 is SGHAT and CDR2 FQNNGV. The CDR3 consists of 15 residues. The CDR3 DNA follows: TGTGCCAGCAGCTTAGGCGGGAGTTATTACAATGAGCAGTTCTTC. Translation: CASSLGGSYYNEQFF.

This clonotype was seen many times. The chain carries TRBV11-2 and TRBJ2-7, with 7 bases identical to TRBD1. Germline values: CDR1 SGHAT, CDR2 FQNNGV. Trimming removed 1 base from V and 3 bases from J; junction bases left unmatched: 6. The CDR3 sequence is 15 residues long. CDR3 protein: CASSLGRGNVYEQYF. The CDR3 nucleotides read TGTGCCAGCAGCTTAGGCAGGGGGAATGTCTACGAGCAGTACTTC.